This TCR beta chain was sequenced in a study of blood T cell repertoires in COVID-19. Turning to the study itself: PBMCs, B-cell-depleted T cells, or T cells provided the cDNA or gDNA that made up the material.

Sequencing was performed with immunoSEQ multiplex PCR; in TCRdb, only in-frame clones are kept and a portion is missing. The sample records about 250,000 clones, about 80% being singletons. Trimming at V came to 4 bases and at J to 0 bases, leaving 7 bases not matched to a gene. CDR1 SGHNT and CDR2 YYREEE come from the germline V gene (reference sequence). The CDR3 is 15 amino acids. The clonotype was recovered from a man at least 80 years old with acute or convalescent COVID-19. V gene TRBV5-4 combines with J gene TRBJ2-7, with 7 bases identical to TRBD2. The material sequenced was peripheral blood. The CDR3 reads CASSPKASGSYEQYF. Here the CDR3 DNA reads TGTGCCAGCAGCCCTAAGGCTAGCGGCTCCTACGAGCAGTACTTC. Complete variable domain (other parts from reference TRBV5-4 and TRBJ2-7): ETGVTQSPTHLIKTRGQQVTLRCSSQSGHNTVSWYQQALGQGPQFIFQYYREEENGRGNFPPRFSGLQFPNYSSELNVNALELDDSALYLCASSPKASGSYEQYFGPGTRLTVT.